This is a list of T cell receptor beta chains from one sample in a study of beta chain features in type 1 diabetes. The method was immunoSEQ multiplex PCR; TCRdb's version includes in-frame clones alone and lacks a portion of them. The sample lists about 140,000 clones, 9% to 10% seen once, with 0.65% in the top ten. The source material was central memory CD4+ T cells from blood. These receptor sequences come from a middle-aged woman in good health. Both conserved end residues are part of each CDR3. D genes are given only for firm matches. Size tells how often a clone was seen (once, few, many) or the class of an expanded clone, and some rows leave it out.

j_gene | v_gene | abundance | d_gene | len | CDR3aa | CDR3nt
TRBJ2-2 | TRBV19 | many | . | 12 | CASSTGQGELFF | TGTGCCAGTAGTACTGGACAGGGGGAGCTGTTTTTT
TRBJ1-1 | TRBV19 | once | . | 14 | CASSIPTRNTEAFF | TGTGCCAGTAGTATCCCAACGCGGAACACTGAAGCTTTCTTT
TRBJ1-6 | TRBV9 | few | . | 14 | CASSAPGQRSPLHF | TGTGCCAGCAGCGCGCCGGGACAACGGTCACCCCTCCACTTT
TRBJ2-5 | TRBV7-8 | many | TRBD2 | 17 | CASSLALERGPQETQYF | TGTGCCAGCAGCTTAGCGCTCGAGCGGGGACCTCAAGAGACCCAGTACTTC
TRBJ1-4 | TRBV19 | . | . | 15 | CASTSRRDGNEKLFF | TGTGCCAGTACTTCGAGGCGGGACGGTAATGAAAAACTGTTTTTT
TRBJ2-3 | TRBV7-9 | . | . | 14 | CASTKETGTDTQYF | TGTGCCAGCACCAAGGAGACAGGCACAGATACGCAGTATTTT
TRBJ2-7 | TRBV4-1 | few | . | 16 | CASSQEDRFGGYEQYF | TGCGCCAGCAGCCAAGAGGACAGGTTCGGGGGCTACGAGCAGTACTTC
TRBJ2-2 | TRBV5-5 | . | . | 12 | CASSFSTGELFF | TGTGCCAGCAGCTTCAGCACCGGGGAGCTGTTTTTT
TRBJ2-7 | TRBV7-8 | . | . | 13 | CASSFPLSYEQYF | TGTGCCAGCAGCTTTCCCCTTTCCTACGAGCAGTACTTC
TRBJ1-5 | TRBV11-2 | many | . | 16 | CASSLDGQISNQPQHF | TGTGCCAGCAGCTTAGATGGCCAGATTAGCAATCAGCCCCAGCATTTT
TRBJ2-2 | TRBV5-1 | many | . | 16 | CASSPVRLTNTGELFF | TGCGCCAGCAGCCCCGTGCGGCTTACGAACACCGGGGAGCTGTTTTTT
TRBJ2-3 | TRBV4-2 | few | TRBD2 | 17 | CASSQDIQRGRTDTQYF | TGTGCCAGCAGCCAAGATATCCAGCGGGGGCGCACAGATACGCAGTATTTT
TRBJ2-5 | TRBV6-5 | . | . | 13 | CASQGGSLQTQYF | TGTGCCAGCCAGGGGGGCAGTCTGCAGACCCAGTACTTC
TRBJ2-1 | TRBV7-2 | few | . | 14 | CASSLARADGEQFF | TGTGCCAGCAGCTTAGCGCGGGCAGACGGTGAGCAGTTCTTC
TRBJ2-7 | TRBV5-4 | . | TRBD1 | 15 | CASSPAGTGSYEQYF | TGTGCCAGCAGCCCGGCCGGGACAGGCTCCTACGAGCAGTACTTC
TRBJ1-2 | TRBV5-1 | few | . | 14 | CASSLASDSWGYTF | TGCGCCAGCAGCTTGGCCTCGGACTCATGGGGCTACACCTTC
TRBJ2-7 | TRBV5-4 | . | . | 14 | CASSLGGDSYEQYF | TGTGCCAGCAGCTTGGGCGGGGACTCGTACGAGCAGTACTTC
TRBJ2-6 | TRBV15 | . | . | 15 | CATGNRAAGANVLTF | TGTGCCACGGGGAACAGGGCGGCTGGGGCCAACGTCCTGACTTTC
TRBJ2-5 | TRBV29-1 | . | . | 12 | CSVGQKQETQYF | TGCAGCGTTGGACAGAAACAAGAGACCCAGTACTTC